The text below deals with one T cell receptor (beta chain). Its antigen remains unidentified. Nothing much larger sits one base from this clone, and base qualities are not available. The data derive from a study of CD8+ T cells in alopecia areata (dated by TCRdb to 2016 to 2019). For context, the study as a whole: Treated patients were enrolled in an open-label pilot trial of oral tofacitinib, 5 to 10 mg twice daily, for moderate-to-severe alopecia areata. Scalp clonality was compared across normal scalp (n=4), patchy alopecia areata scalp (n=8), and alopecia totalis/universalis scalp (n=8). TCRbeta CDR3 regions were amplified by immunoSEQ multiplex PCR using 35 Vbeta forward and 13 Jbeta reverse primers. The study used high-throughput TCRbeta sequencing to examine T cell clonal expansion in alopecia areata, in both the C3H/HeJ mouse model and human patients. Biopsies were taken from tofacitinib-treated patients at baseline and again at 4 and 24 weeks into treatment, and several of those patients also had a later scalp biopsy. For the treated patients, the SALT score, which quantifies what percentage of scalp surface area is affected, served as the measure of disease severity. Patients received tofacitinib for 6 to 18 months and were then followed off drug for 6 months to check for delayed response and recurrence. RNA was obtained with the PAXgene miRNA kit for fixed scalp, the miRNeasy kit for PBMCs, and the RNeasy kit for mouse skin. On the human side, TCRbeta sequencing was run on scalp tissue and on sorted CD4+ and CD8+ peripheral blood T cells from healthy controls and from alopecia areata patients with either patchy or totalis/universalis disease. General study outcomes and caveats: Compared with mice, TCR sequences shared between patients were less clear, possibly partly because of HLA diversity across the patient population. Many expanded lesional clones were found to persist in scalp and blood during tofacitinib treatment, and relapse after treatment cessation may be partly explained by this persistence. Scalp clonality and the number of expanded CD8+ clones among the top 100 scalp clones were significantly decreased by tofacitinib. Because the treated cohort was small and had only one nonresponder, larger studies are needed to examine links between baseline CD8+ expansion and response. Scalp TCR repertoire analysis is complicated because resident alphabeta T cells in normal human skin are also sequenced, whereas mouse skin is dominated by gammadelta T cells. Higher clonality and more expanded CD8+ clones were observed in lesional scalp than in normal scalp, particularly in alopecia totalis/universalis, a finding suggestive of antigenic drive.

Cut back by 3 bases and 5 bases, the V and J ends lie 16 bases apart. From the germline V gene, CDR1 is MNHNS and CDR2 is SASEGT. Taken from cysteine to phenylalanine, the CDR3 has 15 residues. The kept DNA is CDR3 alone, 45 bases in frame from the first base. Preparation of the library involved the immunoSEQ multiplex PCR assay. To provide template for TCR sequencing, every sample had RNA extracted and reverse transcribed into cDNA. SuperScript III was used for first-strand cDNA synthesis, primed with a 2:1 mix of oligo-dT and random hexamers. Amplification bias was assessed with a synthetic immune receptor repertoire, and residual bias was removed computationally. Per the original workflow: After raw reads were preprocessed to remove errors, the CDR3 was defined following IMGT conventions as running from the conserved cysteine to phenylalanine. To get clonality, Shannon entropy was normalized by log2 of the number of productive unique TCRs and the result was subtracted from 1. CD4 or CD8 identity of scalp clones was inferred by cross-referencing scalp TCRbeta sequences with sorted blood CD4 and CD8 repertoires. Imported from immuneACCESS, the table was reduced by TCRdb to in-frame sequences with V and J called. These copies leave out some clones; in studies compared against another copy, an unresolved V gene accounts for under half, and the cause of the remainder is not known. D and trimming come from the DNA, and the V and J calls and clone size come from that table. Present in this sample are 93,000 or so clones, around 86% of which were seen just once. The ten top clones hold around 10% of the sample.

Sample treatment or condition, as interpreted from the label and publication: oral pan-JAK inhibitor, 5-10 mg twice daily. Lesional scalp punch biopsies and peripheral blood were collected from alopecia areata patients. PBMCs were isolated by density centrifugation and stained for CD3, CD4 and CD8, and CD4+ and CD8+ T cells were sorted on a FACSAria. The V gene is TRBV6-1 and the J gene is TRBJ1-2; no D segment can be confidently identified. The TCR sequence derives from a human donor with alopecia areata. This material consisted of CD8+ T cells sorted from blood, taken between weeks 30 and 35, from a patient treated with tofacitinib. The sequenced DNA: TGTGCCAGCAGTGAGATAGTTCCAGTTGCTTATGGCTACACCTTC. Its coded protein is CASSEIVPVAYGYTF.